Presented here are 24 T cell receptor beta chains from one specimen sequenced in a study of T cells in Graves' hyperthyroidism and ophthalmopathy. RNA transcripts served as the template for amplifying TCR beta CDR3 regions. In the first-round RT-PCR of the TCR CDR3, the HTBI primer set was used. TCRdb passed the multiplex PCR reads through MiXCR, listing each CDR3 protein once. The sample includes 700,000 to 850,000 distinct CDR3 sequences, 35% of them seen just once. Material for sequencing was blood. These receptors were taken from a woman aged 40 to 50 with Graves' hyperthyroidism.

The chain employs TRBV12-3 or TRBV12-4 and TRBJ1-1; the D gene is possibly TRBD1 (5 bases). V lost 7 bases and J 4 bases, leaving 10 bases between the germline ends. The CDR3 sequence is 12 residues long. CDR3 in DNA: TGTGCCAGCACAGAGGGGAGCACTGAAGCTTTCTTT. This sequence encodes CASTEGSTEAFF.

J is TRBJ2-7 and V is TRBV7-6, with 7 bases identical to TRBD1. The CDR3 extends over 13 amino acids. After removal of 8 bases from V and 6 bases from J, the junction contained 10 bases not matched to a gene. The germline V gene has CDR1 SGHVS and CDR2 FNYEAQ. The CDR3 loop is CASSLDRDVEQYF. CDR3 nucleotides: TGTGCCAGCTCCCTCGACAGGGATGTCGAGCAGTACTTC. Full variable domain (remainder filled in from reference TRBV7-6 and TRBJ2-7): GAGVSQSPRYKVTKRGQDVALRCDPISGHVSLYWYRQALGQGPEFLTYFNYEAQQDKSGLPNDRFSAERPEGSISTLTIQRTEQRDSAMYRCASSLDRDVEQYFGPGTRLTVT.

The chain is built from TRBV5-6 and TRBJ2-7; D gene uncertain. Between the trimmed V and J ends, which lost 0 bases and 3 bases, there was a span of 19 bases. The length of the CDR3 is 17 residues. The germline CDR1 and CDR2 sequences are SGHDT and YYEEEE. CDR3 residues: CASSLGQVAPPFYEQYF. The DNA of the CDR3 is TGTGCCAGCAGCTTGGGGCAGGTGGCCCCCCCGTTCTACGAGCAGTACTTC.

The gene calls are TRBV6-5 and TRBJ2-7; 9 bases are shared with TRBD1. The germline gives CDR1 MNHEY, CDR2 SVGAGI. V lost 7 bases, J lost 2 bases, and 12 bases stayed unmatched. The CDR3 spans 16 residues. CDR3 residues: CASNKAGTGSPYEQYF. CDR3 nucleotide sequence: TGTGCCAGCAACAAGGCCGGGACAGGGTCACCCTACGAGCAGTACTTC.

There are many counts of this clonotype. The V call is TRBV9, the J call TRBJ2-5, with D uncertain. Germline lookup yields CDR1 SGDLS and CDR2 YYNGEE. Trimming pared 3 bases from V and 4 bases from J, leaving 7 bases between. The CDR3 runs 12 residues. The CDR3 nucleotides are TGTGCCAGCAGCGCCGCCGGAGAGACCCAGTACTTC. This gives the protein CASSAAGETQYF. The full variable domain, completed using reference TRBV9 and TRBJ2-5, is DSGVTQTPKHLITATGQRVTLRCSPRSGDLSVYWYQQSLDQGLQFLIQYYNGEERAKGNILERFSAQQFPDLHSELNLSSLELGDSALYFCASSAAGETQYFGPGTRLLVL.

The chain carries TRBV7-8 and TRBJ2-7; TRBD2 aligns across 12 bases. CDR1 and CDR2 (germline): SGHVS, FQNEAQ. J gave up 7 bases and V 2 bases, and 9 bases lay outside the gene matches. This CDR3 region has 16 residues. The CDR3 nucleotides are TGTGCCAGCAGCTTACCGGGACTAGCGGGCGCCCGAGAGCAGTACTTC. Amino acids: CASSLPGLAGAREQYF.

The V gene is TRBV29-1, the J gene TRBJ1-1; D possibly corresponds to TRBD1 (6 bases). CDR1 is SQVTM, CDR2 ANQGSEA, per germline. V lost 4 bases, J lost 7 bases, and 19 bases lay in between. The CDR3 extends over 14 amino acids. CDR3 sequence (DNA): TGCAGCGTTGGACAAATGGCGACGGACAGTGAAGCTTTCTTT. This gives the protein CSVGQMATDSEAFF.

There are a few counts of this clonotype. The chain couples TRBV13 to TRBJ1-6; D is uncertain. The germline CDR1 and CDR2 sequences are PRHDT and FYEKMQ (reference sequence). V was trimmed by 1 base and J by 8 bases, leaving 12 bases between them. The CDR3 runs to 15 residues. The CDR3 loop reads CASSLVRAADSPLHF. CDR3 DNA sequence: TGTGCCAGCAGCTTAGTTAGGGCGGCCGATTCACCCCTCCACTTT.

The chain joins TRBV19 to TRBJ1-2, with TRBD1 as a possible D gene (6 bases). The CDR3 runs 16 residues. Germline loops: CDR1 LNHDA, CDR2 SQIVND (reference sequence). Trimming pared 7 bases from V and 4 bases from J, leaving 22 bases between. In nucleotides, the CDR3 is TGTGCCAGTACCAACAGGGAGTCGAGGGAGTCCTATGGCTACACCTTC. Residues: CASTNRESRESYGYTF.

This clonotype was recorded a few times. V usage is TRBV4-2 and J usage is TRBJ1-2; D might be TRBD1 (5 bases). This CDR3 has 15 amino acids. In germline, CDR1 is LGHNA, CDR2 YNFKEQ. Trimming removed 0 bases at V and 6 bases at J, with 14 bases between. The CDR3 coding sequence is TGTGCCAGCAGCCAAGAGGGCAGGGATAGGGATGGCTACACCTTC. It encodes CASSQEGRDRDGYTF.

This clonotype was detected only a few times. The chain is built from TRBV7-2 and TRBJ1-1; the D gene is possibly TRBD1 (6 bases). CDR1 and CDR2 (germline): SGHTA, FQGNSA. The length of the CDR3 is 18 residues. Deletions cut 3 bases from V and 4 bases from J, with 24 bases between. The chain's CDR3 is CASSFKNSPGAGGTEAFF. CDR3 nucleotides: TGTGCCAGCAGCTTCAAAAACAGCCCGGGGGCTGGAGGCACTGAAGCTTTCTTT.

This clonotype has a count of ten or more. The chain is built from TRBV11-3 and TRBJ2-5; the D gene is possibly TRBD2 (5 bases). The CDR3 is made up of 14 amino acids. V was cut by 3 bases and J by 4 bases, with 12 bases left in between. Germline V gives CDR1 SGHNT, CDR2 YENEEA. CDR3 nucleotide sequence: TGTGCCAGCAGCTTTTCGGACGAGGGAGAGACCCAGTACTTC. This gives the protein CASSFSDEGETQYF.

The chain recombines TRBV4-3 with TRBJ2-7; 7 nucleotides line up with TRBD1. The germline V gene has CDR1 LGHNA and CDR2 YSLEER. With V trimmed by 0 bases and J by 6 bases, 8 bases remained unmatched. The CDR3 loop spans 15 amino acids. CDR3: CASSQDMGRGSEQYF. The CDR3 bases are TGCGCCAGCAGCCAAGATATGGGCAGGGGGTCCGAGCAGTACTTC.

This sequence joins TRBV7-2 and TRBJ1-2; possibly TRBD1 for D (5 bases). The V gene lost 1 base and the J gene lost 0 bases, with 18 bases spanning the gap. Germline V lookup: CDR1 SGHTA, CDR2 FQGNSA. The CDR3 is made up of 18 amino acids. For the CDR3, the DNA is TGTGCCAGCAGCTTAGTCCGCGGTGAGGGACGTACTAACTATGGCTACACCTTC. Amino acids: CASSLVRGEGRTNYGYTF.

As for this clonotype: The CDR3 ends on some other residue instead of the conserved phenylalanine or tryptophan, so this is likely a read error. The DNA is left out, because the CDR3 cannot be placed on it with certainty; the CDR3 is given as TCRdb lists it. V gene TRBV10-3 combines with J gene TRBJ1-1. The CDR3 has 8 amino acids, counting both end residues. Germline V gene data show CDR1 as ENHRY and CDR2 as SYGVKD. The CDR3 reads CAISERFQ.

V is TRBV20-1 and J is TRBJ1-4; TRBD1 agrees at 7 bases. Germline assignment: CDR1 DFQATT and CDR2 SNEGSKA (reference sequence). Trimming cost V 6 bases and J 8 bases; bases outside gene matches: 9. CDR3 length: 13 amino acids. The CDR3 coding sequence is TGCAGTGCCCGAGACAGGGTTGGCGAAAAACTGTTTTTT. As protein: CSARDRVGEKLFF.

The J gene is TRBJ1-2, the V gene TRBV6-5; 7 positions match TRBD1. Germline CDR1 MNHEY, CDR2 SVGAGI. The CDR3 contains 13 residues. V dropped 4 bases and J dropped 6; count of bases not matched to a gene: 5. The DNA for the CDR3 is TGTGCCAGCAGTTTACAGGGGAATGATGGCTACACCTTC. It translates to CASSLQGNDGYTF.

This clonotype was picked up a small number of times. The chain recombines TRBV7-2 with TRBJ2-2; TRBD1 might be the D (6 bases). Trimming left V 5 bases short and J 1 base short, with 11 bases between. Germline V gene sequence: CDR1 SGHTA, CDR2 FQGNSA. This CDR3 has 15 residues. The CDR3 DNA follows: TGTGCCAGCAGCCCATCGACAGGGAACACCGGGGAGCTGTTTTTT. Translation: CASSPSTGNTGELFF.

This clonotype has only a few counts. V gene TRBV28 combines with J gene TRBJ2-5; D not certain. Germline-derived CDR1 and CDR2 are MDHEN and SYDVKM. V lost 3 bases and J 2 bases, leaving 4 bases between the germline ends. CDR3 length equals 12 residues. CDR3 in DNA: TGTGCCAGCAGTTTTGAGCAAGAGACCCAGTACTTC. This gives the protein CASSFEQETQYF.

The chain couples TRBV12-3 or TRBV12-4 to TRBJ1-2; tentative D call: TRBD1 (6 bases). With 0 bases removed from V and 1 base from J, the gap between germline ends came to 9 bases. The CDR3 has 15 residues. CDR3 loop: CASSLAGGLNYGYTF. The CDR3 DNA follows: TGTGCCAGCAGTTTAGCGGGGGGGCTTAACTATGGCTACACCTTC.

The rearrangement uses TRBV5-4 and TRBJ2-2; weak D call: TRBD2 (5 bases). The CDR3 is 14 residues long. Germline lookup yields CDR1 SGHNT and CDR2 YYREEE (reference sequence). The ends were cut back, 4 bases at V and 6 bases at J, with 13 bases in the middle. CDR3 nucleotide sequence: TGTGCCAGCAGCCGCCGGGGAGAAGCCGGGGAGCTGTTTTTT. This encodes CASSRRGEAGELFF.

The sample holds a few counts of this clonotype. The chain employs TRBV5-1 and TRBJ1-1, with TRBD1 as a possible D gene (5 bases). Between the trimmed V and J ends, which lost 3 bases and 5 bases, there was a span of 14 bases. The CDR3 sequence is 14 residues long. Germline loops: CDR1 SGHRS, CDR2 YFSETQ. In DNA, the CDR3 is TGCGCCAGCAGCTACCTGGGGGGGGGAACTGAAGCTTTCTTT. This translates into CASSYLGGGTEAFF.

Note on this clonotype: A junction end diverges from the germline sequence, so it may reflect a read error. The chain has TRBV12-3 or TRBV12-4 and TRBJ1-3; D uncertain. This CDR3 spans 13 amino acids. CDR3 amino acids: CASSLLSGNTVYF. The DNA for the CDR3 is TGTGCCAGCAGTTTACTCTCTGGAAACACCGTATATTTT.

The CDR3 protein is CASSGQVVGETQYF. As DNA, the CDR3 is TGTGCCAGCAGCGGACAGGTGGTCGGAGAGACCCAGTACTTC. V and J are TRBV7-2 and TRBJ2-5; 7 nucleotides align to TRBD1. Per the germline V gene, CDR1 is SGHTA and CDR2 is FQGNSA. The CDR3 contains 14 residues. J gave up 4 bases and V 5 bases, and 7 bases lay outside the gene matches.